Given below is one TCR beta chain in context. Its matching antigen is unknown. Sequencing was performed with immunoSEQ multiplex PCR; in TCRdb, only in-frame clones are kept and a portion is missing. The profile shows approximately 100,000 clones, 70% to 85% of them singletons. The entry originates in a study of PD-L1 blockade in urothelial cancer. Across the study: Prior exposure to chemotherapy in patients amounted to 0 to 3 regimens received. Notes on the study in general: Lower than median blood TCR clonality before treatment predicted better survival.

The study enrolled patients with locally advanced or metastatic urothelial carcinoma. Germline CDR1 and CDR2: SGDLS and YYNGEE. With V trimmed by 0 bases and J by 6 bases, 7 bases remained unmatched. CDR3 size: 15 residues. Sequencing used PBMCs, obtained around atezolizumab (anti-PD-L1) treatment. This sequence was found in a man in his fifties or sixties with urothelial cancer. The chain links TRBV9 to TRBJ1-2; 8 nucleotides align to TRBD1. The CDR3 sequence: CASSVARTGSDGYTF. CDR3 DNA: TGTGCCAGCAGCGTAGCTCGGACAGGGTCCGATGGCTACACCTTC. Based on the CDR3 plus reference TRBV9 and TRBJ1-2, the full variable domain is DSGVTQTPKHLITATGQRVTLRCSPRSGDLSVYWYQQSLDQGLQFLIQYYNGEERAKGNILERFSAQQFPDLHSELNLSSLELGDSALYFCASSVARTGSDGYTFGSGTRLTVV.